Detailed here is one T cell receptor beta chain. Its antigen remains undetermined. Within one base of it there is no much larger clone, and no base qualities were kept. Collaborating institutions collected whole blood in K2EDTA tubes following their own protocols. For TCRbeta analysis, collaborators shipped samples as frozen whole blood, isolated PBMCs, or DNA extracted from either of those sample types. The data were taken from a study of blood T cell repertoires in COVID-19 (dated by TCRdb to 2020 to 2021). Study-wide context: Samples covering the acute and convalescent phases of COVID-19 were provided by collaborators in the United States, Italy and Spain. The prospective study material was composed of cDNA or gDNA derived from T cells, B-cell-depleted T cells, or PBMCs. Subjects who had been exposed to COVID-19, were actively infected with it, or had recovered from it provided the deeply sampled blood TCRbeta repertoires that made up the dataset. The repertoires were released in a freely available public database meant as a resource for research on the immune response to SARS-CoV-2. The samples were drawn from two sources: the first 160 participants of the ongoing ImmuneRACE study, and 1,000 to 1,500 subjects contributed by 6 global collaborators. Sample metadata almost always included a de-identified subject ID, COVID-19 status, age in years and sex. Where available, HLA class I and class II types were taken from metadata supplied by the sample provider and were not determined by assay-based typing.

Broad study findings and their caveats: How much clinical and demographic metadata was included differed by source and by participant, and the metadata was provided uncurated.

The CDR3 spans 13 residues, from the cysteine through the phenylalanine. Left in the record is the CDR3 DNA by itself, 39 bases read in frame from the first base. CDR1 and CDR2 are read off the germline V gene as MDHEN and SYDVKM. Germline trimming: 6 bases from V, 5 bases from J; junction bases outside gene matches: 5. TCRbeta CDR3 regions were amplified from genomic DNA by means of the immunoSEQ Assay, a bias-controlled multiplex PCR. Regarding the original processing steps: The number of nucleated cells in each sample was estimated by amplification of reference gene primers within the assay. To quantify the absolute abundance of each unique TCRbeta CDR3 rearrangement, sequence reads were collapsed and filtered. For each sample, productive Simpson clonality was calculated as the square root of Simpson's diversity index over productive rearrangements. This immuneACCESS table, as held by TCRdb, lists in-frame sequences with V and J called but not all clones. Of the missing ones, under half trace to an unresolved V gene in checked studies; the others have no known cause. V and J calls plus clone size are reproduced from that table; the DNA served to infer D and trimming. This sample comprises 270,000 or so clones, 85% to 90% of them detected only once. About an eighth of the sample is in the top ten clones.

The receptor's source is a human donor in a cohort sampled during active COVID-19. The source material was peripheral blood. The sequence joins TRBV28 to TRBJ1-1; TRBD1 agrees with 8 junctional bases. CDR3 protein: CASSGQGKTEAFF. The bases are TGTGCCAGCAGCGGACAGGGCAAGACTGAAGCTTTCTTT.